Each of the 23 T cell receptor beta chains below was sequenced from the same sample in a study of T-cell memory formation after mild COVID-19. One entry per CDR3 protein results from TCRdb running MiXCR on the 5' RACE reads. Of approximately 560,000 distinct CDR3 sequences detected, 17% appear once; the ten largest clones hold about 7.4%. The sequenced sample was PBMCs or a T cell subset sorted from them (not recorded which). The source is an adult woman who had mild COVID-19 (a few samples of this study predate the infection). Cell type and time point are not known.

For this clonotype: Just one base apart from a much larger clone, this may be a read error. The CDR3 DNA reads TGTGCCACCAGTGAGGGGGACACTGAAGCTTTCTTT. Translated: CATSEGDTEAFF. This chain connects TRBV24-1 to TRBJ1-1; tentative D call: TRBD1 (5 bases). The V end was cut by 4 bases, the J end by 3 bases, with 5 bases between. The CDR3 spans 12 residues. CDR1 and CDR2 from the germline V gene are KGHDR and SFDVKD.

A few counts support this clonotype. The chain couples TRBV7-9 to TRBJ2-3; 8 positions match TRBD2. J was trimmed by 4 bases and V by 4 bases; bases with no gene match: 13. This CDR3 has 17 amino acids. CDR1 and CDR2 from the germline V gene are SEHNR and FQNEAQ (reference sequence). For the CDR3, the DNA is TGTGCCAGCAGCTCCTTCCTGGCGGGAGGTGGAGCAGATACGCAGTATTTT. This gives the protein CASSSFLAGGGADTQYF.

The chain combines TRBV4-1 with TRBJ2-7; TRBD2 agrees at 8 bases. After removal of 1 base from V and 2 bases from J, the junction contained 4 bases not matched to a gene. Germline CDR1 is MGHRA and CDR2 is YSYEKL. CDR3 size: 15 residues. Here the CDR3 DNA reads TGCGCCAGCAGCCAAGCTAGCGGGCAGACCTACGAGCAGTACTTC. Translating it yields CASSQASGQTYEQYF.

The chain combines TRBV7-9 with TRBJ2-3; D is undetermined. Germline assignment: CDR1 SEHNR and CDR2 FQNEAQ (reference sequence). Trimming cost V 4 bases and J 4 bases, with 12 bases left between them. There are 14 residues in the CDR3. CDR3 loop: CASSSPGFPDTQYF. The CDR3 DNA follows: TGTGCCAGCAGCTCCCCTGGGTTCCCAGATACGCAGTATTTT.

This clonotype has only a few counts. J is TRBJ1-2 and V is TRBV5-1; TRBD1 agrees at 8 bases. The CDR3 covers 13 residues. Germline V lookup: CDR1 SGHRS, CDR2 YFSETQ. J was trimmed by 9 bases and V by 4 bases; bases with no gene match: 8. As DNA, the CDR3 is TGCGCCAGCAGCCGAGGACAGGGAGATAGCTACACCTTC. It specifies CASSRGQGDSYTF.

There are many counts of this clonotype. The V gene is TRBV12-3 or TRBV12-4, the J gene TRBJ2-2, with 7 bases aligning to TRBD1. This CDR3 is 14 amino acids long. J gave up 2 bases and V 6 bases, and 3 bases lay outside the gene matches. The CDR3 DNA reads TGTGCCAGCAGACGACAGGGAAACACCGGGGAGCTGTTTTTT. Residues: CASRRQGNTGELFF.

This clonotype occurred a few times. The CDR3 spells CSASFRELGEKLFF. Written as DNA, the CDR3 is TGCAGTGCTAGCTTTCGGGAGCTAGGGGAAAAACTGTTTTTT. This rearrangement joins TRBV20-1 to TRBJ1-4; no clear D gene. The germline gives CDR1 DFQATT, CDR2 SNEGSKA (reference sequence). The V end was cut by 3 bases, the J end by 8 bases, with 16 bases between. The CDR3 length is 14 residues.

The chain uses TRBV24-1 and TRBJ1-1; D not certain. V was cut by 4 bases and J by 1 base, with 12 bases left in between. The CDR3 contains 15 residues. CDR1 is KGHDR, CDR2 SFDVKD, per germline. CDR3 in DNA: TGTGCCACCAGTGAACCTCGGAACCGGAACACTGAAGCTTTCTTT. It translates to CATSEPRNRNTEAFF.

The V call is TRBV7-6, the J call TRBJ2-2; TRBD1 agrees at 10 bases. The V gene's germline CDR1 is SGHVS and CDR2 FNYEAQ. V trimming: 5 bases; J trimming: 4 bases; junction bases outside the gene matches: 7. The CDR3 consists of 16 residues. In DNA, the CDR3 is TGTGCCAGCAGCCGGGGGACAGGGGACCCCACCGGGGAGCTGTTTTTT. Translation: CASSRGTGDPTGELFF.

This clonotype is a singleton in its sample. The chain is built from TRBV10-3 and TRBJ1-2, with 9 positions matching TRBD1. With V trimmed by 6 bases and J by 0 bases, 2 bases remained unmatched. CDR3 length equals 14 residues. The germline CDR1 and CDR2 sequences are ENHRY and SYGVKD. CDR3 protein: CAIRGQGTNYGYTF. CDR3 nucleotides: TGTGCCATCAGGGGACAGGGAACTAACTATGGCTACACCTTC.

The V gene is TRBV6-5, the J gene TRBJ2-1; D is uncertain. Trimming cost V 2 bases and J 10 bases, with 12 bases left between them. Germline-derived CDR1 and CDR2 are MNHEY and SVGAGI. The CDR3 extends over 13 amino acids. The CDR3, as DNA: TGTGCCAGCAGTTACGCCCCTCACGGGGAGCAGTTCTTC. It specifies CASSYAPHGEQFF.

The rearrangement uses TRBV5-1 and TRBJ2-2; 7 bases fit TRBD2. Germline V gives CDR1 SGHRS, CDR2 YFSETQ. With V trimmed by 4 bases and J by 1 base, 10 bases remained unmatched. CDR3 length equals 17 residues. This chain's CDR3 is CASSMGGTAVNTGELFF. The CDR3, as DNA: TGCGCCAGCAGCATGGGGGGGACTGCAGTGAACACCGGGGAGCTGTTTTTT.

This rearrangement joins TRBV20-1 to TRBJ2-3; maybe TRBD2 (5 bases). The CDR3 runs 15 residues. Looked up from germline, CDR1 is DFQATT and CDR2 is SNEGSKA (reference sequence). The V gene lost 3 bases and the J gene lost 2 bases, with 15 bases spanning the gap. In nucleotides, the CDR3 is TGCAGTGCTAGCCGGCGGGCCACCAACACAGATACGCAGTATTTT. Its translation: CSASRRATNTDTQYF.

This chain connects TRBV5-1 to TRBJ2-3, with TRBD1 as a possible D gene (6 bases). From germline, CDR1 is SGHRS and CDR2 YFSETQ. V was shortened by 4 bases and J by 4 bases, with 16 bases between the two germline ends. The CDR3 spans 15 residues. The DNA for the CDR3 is TGCGCCAGCAGCCGGACAGTTCTGAATTCAGATACGCAGTATTTT. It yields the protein CASSRTVLNSDTQYF.

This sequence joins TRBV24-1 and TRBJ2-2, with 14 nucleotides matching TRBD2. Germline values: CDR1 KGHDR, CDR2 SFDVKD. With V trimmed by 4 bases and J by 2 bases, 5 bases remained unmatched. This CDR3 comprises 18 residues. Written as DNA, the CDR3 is TGTGCCACCAGTGACCCGACTAGCGGGAGGGGAAACACCGGGGAGCTGTTTTTT. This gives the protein CATSDPTSGRGNTGELFF.

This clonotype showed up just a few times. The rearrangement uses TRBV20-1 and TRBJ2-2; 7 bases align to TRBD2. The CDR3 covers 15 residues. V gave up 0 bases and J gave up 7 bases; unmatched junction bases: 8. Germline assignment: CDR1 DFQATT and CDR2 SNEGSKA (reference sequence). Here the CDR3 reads CSARDPTTGGGELFF. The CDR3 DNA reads TGCAGTGCTAGAGATCCCACGACGGGGGGCGGGGAGCTGTTTTTT.

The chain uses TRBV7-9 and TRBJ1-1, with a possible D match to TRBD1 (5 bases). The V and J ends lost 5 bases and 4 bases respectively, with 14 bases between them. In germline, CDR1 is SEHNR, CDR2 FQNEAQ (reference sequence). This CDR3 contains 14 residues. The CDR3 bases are TGTGCCAGCAGCGGTAGGGCCGGGGGCACTGAAGCTTTCTTT. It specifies CASSGRAGGTEAFF.

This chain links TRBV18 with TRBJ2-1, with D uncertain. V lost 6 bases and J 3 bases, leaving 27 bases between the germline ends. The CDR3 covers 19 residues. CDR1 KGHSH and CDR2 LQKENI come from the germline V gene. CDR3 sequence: CASSAASRAQPPLYNEQFF. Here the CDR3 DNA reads TGTGCCAGCTCCGCGGCCAGTAGGGCACAACCTCCACTCTACAATGAGCAGTTCTTC.

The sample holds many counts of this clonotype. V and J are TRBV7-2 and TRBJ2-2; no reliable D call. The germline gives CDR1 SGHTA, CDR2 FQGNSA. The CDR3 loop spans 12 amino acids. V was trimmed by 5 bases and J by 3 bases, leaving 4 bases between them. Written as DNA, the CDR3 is TGTGCCAGCAGCATTTACACCGGGGAGCTGTTTTTT. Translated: CASSIYTGELFF. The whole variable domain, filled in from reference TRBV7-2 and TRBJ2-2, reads GAGVSQSPSNKVTEKGKDVELRCDPISGHTALYWYRQSLGQGLEFLIYFQGNSAPDKSGLPSDRFSAERTGGSVSTLTIQRTQQEDSAVYLCASSIYTGELFFGEGSRLTVL.

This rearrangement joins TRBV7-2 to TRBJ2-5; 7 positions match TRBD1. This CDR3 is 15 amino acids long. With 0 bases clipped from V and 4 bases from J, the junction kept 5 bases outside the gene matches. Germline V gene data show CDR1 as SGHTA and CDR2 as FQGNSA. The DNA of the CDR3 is TGTGCCAGCAGCTTAGCCCCGACAGGGCGAGAGACCCAGTACTTC. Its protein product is CASSLAPTGRETQYF. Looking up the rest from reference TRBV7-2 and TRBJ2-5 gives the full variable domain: GAGVSQSPSNKVTEKGKDVELRCDPISGHTALYWYRQSLGQGLEFLIYFQGNSAPDKSGLPSDRFSAERTGGSVSTLTIQRTQQEDSAVYLCASSLAPTGRETQYFGPGTRLLVL.

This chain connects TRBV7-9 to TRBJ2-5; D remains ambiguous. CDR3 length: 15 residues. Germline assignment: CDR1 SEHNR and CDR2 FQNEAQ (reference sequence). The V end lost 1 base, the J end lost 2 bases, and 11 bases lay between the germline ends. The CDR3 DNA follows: TGTGCCAGCAGCTTAGACGCCACCCTTCAAGAGACCCAGTACTTC. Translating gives CASSLDATLQETQYF.

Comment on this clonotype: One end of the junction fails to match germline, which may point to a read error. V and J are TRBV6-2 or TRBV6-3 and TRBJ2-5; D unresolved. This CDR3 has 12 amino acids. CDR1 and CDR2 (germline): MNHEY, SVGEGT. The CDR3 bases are TGTGCCAGCGCCGATTACCTAGAGATCCAGTACTTC. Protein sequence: CASADYLEIQYF.

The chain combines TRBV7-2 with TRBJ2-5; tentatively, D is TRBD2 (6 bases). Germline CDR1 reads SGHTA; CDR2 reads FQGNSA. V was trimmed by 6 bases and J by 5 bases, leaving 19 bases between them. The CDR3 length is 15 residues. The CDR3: CASSRTISSRETQYF. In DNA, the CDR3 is TGTGCCAGCAGTCGGACTATATCCAGTCGGGAGACCCAGTACTTC.